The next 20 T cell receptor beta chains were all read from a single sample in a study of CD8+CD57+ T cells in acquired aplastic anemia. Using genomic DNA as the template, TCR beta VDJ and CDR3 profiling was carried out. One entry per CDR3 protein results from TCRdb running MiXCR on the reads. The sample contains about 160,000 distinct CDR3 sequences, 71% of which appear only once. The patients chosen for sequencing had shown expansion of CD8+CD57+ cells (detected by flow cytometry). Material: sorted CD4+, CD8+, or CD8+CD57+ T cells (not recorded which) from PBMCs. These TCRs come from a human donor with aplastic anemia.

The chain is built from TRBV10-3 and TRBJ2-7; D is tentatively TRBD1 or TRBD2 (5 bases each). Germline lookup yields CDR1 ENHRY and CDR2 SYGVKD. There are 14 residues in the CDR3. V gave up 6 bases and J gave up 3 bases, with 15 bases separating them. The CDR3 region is CAIREDTLNYEQYF. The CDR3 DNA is TGTGCCATCAGGGAGGACACCTTGAACTACGAGCAGTACTTC.

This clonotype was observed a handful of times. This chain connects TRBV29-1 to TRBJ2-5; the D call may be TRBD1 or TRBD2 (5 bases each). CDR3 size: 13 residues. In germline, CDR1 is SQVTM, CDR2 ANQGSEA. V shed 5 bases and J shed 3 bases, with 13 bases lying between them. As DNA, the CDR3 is TGCAGCGTTCCCGGGACCTTCGAAGAGACCCAGTACTTC. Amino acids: CSVPGTFEETQYF.

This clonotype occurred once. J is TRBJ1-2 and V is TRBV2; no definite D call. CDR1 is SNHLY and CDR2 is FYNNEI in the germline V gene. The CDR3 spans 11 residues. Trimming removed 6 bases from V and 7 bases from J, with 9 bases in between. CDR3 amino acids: CASRVSPGYTF. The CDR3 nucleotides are TGTGCCAGCAGAGTTTCTCCTGGCTACACCTTC.

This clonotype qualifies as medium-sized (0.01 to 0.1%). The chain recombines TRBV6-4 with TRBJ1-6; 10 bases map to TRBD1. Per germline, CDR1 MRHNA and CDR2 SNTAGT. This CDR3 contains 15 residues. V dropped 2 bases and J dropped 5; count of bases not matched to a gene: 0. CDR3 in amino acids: CASSDGQGDNSPLHF. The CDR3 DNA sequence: TGTGCCAGCAGTGACGGACAGGGGGATAATTCACCCCTCCACTTT.

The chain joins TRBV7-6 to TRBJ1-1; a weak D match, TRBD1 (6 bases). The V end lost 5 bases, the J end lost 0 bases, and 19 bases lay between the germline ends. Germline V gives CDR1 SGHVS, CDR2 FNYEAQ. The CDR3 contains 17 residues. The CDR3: CASSLFTLDRMNTEAFF. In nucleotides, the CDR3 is TGTGCCAGCAGCCTATTCACTCTGGACAGAATGAACACTGAAGCTTTCTTT.

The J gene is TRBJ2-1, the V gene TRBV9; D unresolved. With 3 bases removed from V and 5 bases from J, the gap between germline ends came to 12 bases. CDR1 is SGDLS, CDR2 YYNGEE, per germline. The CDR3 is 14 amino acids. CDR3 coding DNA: TGTGCCAGCAGCGGTCACTCACTACACAATGAGCAGTTCTTC. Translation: CASSGHSLHNEQFF.

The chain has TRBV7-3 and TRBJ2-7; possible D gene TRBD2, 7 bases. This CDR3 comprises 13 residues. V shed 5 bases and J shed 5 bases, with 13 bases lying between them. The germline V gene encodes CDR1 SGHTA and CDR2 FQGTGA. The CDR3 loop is CASSRGGGHEQYF. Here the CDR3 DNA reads TGTGCCAGCAGCCGTGGGGGGGGCCACGAGCAGTACTTC.

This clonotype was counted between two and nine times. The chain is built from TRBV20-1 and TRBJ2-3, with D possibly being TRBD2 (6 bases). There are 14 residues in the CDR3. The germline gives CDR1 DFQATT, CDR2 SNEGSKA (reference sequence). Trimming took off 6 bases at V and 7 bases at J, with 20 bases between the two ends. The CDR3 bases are TGCAGTGCCCGGGACGTCCTTGGAGGGAATACGCAGTATTTT. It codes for CSARDVLGGNTQYF.

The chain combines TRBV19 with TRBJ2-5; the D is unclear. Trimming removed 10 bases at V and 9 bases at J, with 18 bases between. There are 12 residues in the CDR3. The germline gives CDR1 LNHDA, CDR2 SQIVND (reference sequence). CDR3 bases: TGTGCCACCCGATCCCCCATTGGGGCCCAGTACTTC. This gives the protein CATRSPIGAQYF.

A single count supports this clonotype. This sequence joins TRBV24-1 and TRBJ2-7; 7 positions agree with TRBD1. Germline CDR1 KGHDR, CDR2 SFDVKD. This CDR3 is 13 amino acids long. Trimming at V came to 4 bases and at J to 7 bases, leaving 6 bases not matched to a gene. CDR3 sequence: CATSEGRGKEQYF. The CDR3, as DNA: TGTGCCACCAGTGAAGGCAGGGGGAAAGAGCAGTACTTC.

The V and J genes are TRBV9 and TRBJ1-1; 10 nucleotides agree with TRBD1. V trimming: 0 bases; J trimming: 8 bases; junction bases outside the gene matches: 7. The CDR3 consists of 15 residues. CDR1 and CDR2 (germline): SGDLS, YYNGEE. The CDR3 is CASSVDDRGLLEAFF. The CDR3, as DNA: TGTGCCAGCAGCGTAGACGACAGGGGGCTTTTGGAAGCTTTCTTT.

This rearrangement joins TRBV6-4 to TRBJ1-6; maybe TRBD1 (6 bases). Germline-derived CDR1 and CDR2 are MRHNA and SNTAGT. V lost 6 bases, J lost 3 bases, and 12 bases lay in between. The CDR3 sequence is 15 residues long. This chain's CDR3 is CASRDSHLYNSPLHF. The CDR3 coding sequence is TGTGCCAGCAGGGACAGCCACCTCTATAATTCACCCCTCCACTTT.

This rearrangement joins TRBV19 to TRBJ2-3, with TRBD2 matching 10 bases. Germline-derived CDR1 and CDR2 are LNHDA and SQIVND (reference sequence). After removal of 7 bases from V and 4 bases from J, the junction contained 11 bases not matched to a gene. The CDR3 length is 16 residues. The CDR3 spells CASTSHSGGIPDTQYF. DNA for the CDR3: TGTGCCAGTACCTCTCATAGCGGGGGGATCCCAGATACGCAGTATTTT.

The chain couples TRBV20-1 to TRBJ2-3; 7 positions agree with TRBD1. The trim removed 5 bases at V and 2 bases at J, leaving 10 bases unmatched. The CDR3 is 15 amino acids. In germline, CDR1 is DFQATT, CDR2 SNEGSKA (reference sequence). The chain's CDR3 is CSAPGQALTTDTQYF. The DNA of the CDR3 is TGCAGTGCTCCAGGACAGGCCCTAACCACAGATACGCAGTATTTT.

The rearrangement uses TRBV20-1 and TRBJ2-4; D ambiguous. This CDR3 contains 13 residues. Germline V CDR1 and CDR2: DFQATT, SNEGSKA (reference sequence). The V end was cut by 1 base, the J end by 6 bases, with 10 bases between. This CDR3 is CSARVLPINIQYF. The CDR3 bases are TGCAGTGCTAGAGTCCTGCCAATAAACATTCAGTACTTC.

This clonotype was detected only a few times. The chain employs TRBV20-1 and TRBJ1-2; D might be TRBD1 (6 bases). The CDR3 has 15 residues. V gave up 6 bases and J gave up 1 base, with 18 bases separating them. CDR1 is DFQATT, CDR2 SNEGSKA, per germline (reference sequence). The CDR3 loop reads CSATGTQGFNYGYTF. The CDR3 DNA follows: TGCAGTGCCACCGGGACGCAGGGGTTTAACTATGGCTACACCTTC.

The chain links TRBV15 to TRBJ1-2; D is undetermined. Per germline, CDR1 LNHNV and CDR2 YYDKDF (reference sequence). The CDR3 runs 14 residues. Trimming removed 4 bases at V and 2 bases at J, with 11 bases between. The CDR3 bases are TGTGCCACCAGCAAGCTGGGAAACAACTATGGCTACACCTTC. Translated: CATSKLGNNYGYTF.

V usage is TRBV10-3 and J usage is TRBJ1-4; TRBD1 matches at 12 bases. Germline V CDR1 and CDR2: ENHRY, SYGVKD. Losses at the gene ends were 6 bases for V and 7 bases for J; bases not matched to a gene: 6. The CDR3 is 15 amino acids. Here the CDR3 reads CAISGDRGPGEKLFF. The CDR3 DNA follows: TGTGCCATCAGCGGGGACAGGGGGCCAGGTGAAAAACTGTTTTTT.

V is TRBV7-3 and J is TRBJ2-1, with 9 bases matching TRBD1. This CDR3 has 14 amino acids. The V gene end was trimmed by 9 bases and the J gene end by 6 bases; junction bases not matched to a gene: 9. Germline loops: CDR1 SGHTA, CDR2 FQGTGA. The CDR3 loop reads CASRWDRDSNEQFF. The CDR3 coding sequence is TGTGCCAGTAGATGGGACAGGGACAGCAATGAGCAGTTCTTC.

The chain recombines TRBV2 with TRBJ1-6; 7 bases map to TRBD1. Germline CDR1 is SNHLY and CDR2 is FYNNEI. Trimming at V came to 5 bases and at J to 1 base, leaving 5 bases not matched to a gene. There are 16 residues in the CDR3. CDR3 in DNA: TGTGCCAGCAGTAAAAGGGACAGTTCCTATAATTCACCCCTCCACTTT. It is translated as CASSKRDSSYNSPLHF.